Each of the 4 T cell receptor beta chains below was sequenced from the same sample in a study of shared clonotypes between healthy human individuals. Naive CD8 cells, CD45RO-negative and positively selected for CCR7, excluded terminally differentiated effector memory CD45RA+ cells. This table comes from immunoSEQ multiplex PCR, and its TCRdb copy is limited to in-frame clones, with some not included. The sample includes over 2 million clones, about 94% seen only once; the top ten take 0.9% to 1.3%. What was sequenced was naive CD8+ T cells sorted from blood. The receptors come from a young man in good health.

The chain carries TRBV11-2 and TRBJ1-1; D gene unclear. The CDR3 runs 14 residues. V dropped 5 bases and J dropped 0 bases, with 10 bases sitting between them. The V gene's germline CDR1 is SGHAT and CDR2 FQNNGV. CDR3 nucleotides: TGTGCCAGCAGCCCTGGACGGATGAACACTGAAGCTTTCTTT. Its protein is CASSPGRMNTEAFF.

The chain joins TRBV27 to TRBJ1-1; D unresolved. This CDR3 spans 13 amino acids. Germline V gene data show CDR1 as MNHEY and CDR2 as SMNVEV (reference sequence). The V end lost 6 bases, the J end lost 8 bases, and 16 bases lay between the germline ends. The CDR3 nucleotides are TGTGCCAGCAGCCCTTCCCTGAGGGCCGAAGCTTTCTTT. This codes for CASSPSLRAEAFF.

The rearrangement uses TRBV11-1 and TRBJ2-7; no definite D call. Trimming shortened V by 4 bases and J by 1 base, and 8 bases separated the two germline ends. Germline V gene data show CDR1 as SGHAT and CDR2 as FQDESV (reference sequence). The CDR3 has 13 residues. The CDR3 sequence is CASSSDISYEQYF. CDR3 in DNA: TGTGCCAGCAGCTCAGACATATCCTACGAGCAGTACTTC.

This chain links TRBV6-1 with TRBJ2-7, with 8 bases matching TRBD1. Germline trimming cut 3 bases from V and 5 bases from J; bases unmatched to any gene: 6. Germline V gives CDR1 MNHNS, CDR2 SASEGT. The CDR3 sequence is 14 residues long. CDR3 in amino acids: CASSDRGLPDEQYF. Here the CDR3 DNA reads TGTGCCAGCAGTGACAGGGGGCTTCCCGACGAGCAGTACTTC.